Listed below are T cell receptor beta chains from one sample, sequenced in a study of Ad26.COV2.S vaccination and SARS-CoV-2 variants. Here immunoSEQ multiplex PCR was the method, and the copy in TCRdb shows in-frame clones only, minus some. This table holds some 480,000 clones, 70% to 90% found once. The sequencing here drew on peripheral blood, taken in a trial of Ad26.COV2.S vaccine versus placebo. The receptor set was obtained from a person aged 18-60 years who received the Ad26.COV2.S COVID-19 vaccine or a placebo. Each CDR3 is given with its conserved first and last residue. A D gene is named only where the DNA matches it firmly. Not all rows give a size; the values are once, few, many and, for expanded clones, a class.

j_gene | abundance | v_gene | d_gene | CDR3aa | CDR3nt
TRBJ2-7 | - | TRBV14 | TRBD1 | CASSQSGTGGEQYF | TGTGCCAGCAGCCAGAGCGGGACAGGGGGGGAGCAGTACTTC
TRBJ2-1 | - | TRBV28 | TRBD1 | CASSSTGQGVYNEQFF | TGTGCCAGCAGTTCTACTGGACAGGGAGTTTACAATGAGCAGTTCTTC
TRBJ1-1 | once | TRBV7-3 | - | CASSLSGTAAMNTEAFF | TGTGCCAGCAGCCTGTCTGGGACGGCCGCCATGAACACTGAAGCTTTCTTT
TRBJ2-4 | - | TRBV11-2 | - | CASSLGPPGQGGENIQYF | TGTGCCAGCAGCTTAGGCCCCCCCGGCCAGGGAGGAGAAAACATTCAGTACTTC
TRBJ1-5 | - | TRBV4-1 | - | CASSPGVNFSPQHF | TGCGCCAGCAGCCCGGGGGTTAACTTCTCTCCCCAGCATTTT
TRBJ1-5 | few | TRBV4-2 | - | CASSQLGYNQPQHF | TGTGCCAGCAGCCAGTTAGGGTACAATCAGCCCCAGCATTTT
TRBJ1-1 | - | TRBV21-1 | - | CASSKGTGDRGLNTEAFF | TGTGCCAGCAGCAAAGGGACTGGGGACAGGGGGCTGAACACTGAAGCTTTCTTT
TRBJ1-1 | - | TRBV4-3 | - | CASSQDNIGGTEAFF | TGCGCCAGCAGCCAAGATAACATAGGGGGGACTGAAGCTTTCTTT
TRBJ1-2 | - | TRBV5-1 | TRBD1 | CASSPTGGSYGYTF | TGCGCCAGCAGCCCGACAGGGGGCTCCTATGGCTACACCTTC
TRBJ1-1 | few | TRBV30 | - | CAWRPTSYTEAFF | TGTGCCTGGAGACCTACAAGTTACACTGAAGCTTTCTTT
TRBJ1-2 | - | TRBV5-5 | - | CASSSDPGPRYGYTF | TGTGCCAGCAGCTCCGACCCAGGCCCTAGGTATGGCTACACCTTC
TRBJ2-7 | - | TRBV5-3 | TRBD1 | CARSWATGKYEQYF | TGTGCCAGAAGCTGGGCGACAGGGAAATACGAGCAGTACTTC
TRBJ1-2 | - | TRBV19 | - | CASSIEGARGRLYGYTF | TGTGCCAGTAGTATAGAAGGGGCCAGGGGACGTCTCTATGGCTACACCTTC
TRBJ2-2 | - | TRBV19 | - | CASSILGATNTGELFF | TGTGCCAGTAGTATATTGGGGGCCACGAACACCGGGGAGCTGTTTTTT
TRBJ2-7 | - | TRBV2 | - | CASSIVAAYEQYF | TGTGCCAGCAGTATAGTAGCGGCCTACGAGCAGTACTTC
TRBJ2-7 | - | TRBV28 | - | CASIRGAYEQYF | TGTGCCAGCATTAGGGGAGCCTACGAGCAGTACTTC
TRBJ2-7 | - | TRBV7-2 | TRBD1 | CASSDDPGTGGDEQYF | TGTGCCAGCAGCGACGACCCCGGGACAGGGGGCGACGAGCAGTACTTC
TRBJ2-1 | - | TRBV28 | - | CASSKMAQGSYNEQFF | TGTGCCAGCAGCAAAATGGCGCAGGGATCCTACAATGAGCAGTTCTTC
TRBJ2-2 | - | TRBV7-9 | - | CASSPLLGANRRAGELFF | TGTGCCAGCAGCCCCCTGTTGGGGGCGAATCGGCGGGCCGGGGAGCTGTTTTTT
TRBJ2-1 | - | TRBV24-1 | TRBD1 | CATSAVTQGAGNEQFF | TGTGCCACCAGTGCCGTCACCCAGGGGGCGGGTAATGAGCAGTTCTTC
TRBJ2-7 | - | TRBV28 | - | CASTPQIAYEQYF | TGTGCCAGCACCCCCCAGATCGCCTACGAGCAGTACTTC
TRBJ2-5 | - | TRBV28 | - | CASRPTVEGRTQYF | TGTGCCAGCAGACCCACCGTGGAGGGACGGACCCAGTACTTC
TRBJ1-1 | - | TRBV9 | TRBD1 | CASSPRTGGNTEAFF | TGTGCCAGCAGCCCGCGGACAGGGGGGAACACTGAAGCTTTCTTT
TRBJ2-1 | - | TRBV5-1 | TRBD1 | CASSSRDRGSYNEQFF | TGCGCCAGCAGCAGCCGGGACAGGGGGTCCTACAATGAGCAGTTCTTC
TRBJ1-3 | - | TRBV7-9 | - | CASSPRERSYSGNTIYF | TGTGCCAGCAGCCCCAGAGAGAGGTCCTACTCTGGAAACACCATATATTTT
TRBJ2-2 | - | TRBV6-1 | - | CASSDGPGELFF | TGTGCCAGCAGTGACGGTCCCGGGGAGCTGTTTTTT
TRBJ2-1 | - | TRBV5-4 | - | CASSPGTQTYNEQFF | TGTGCCAGCAGCCCCGGGACCCAGACCTACAATGAGCAGTTCTTC
TRBJ2-1 | few | TRBV6-2/TRBV6-3 | TRBD2 | CASSYSTGSIWTSGSYNEQFF | TGTGCCAGCAGTTACTCGACTGGGTCTATTTGGACTAGCGGGAGCTACAATGAGCAGTTCTTC
TRBJ2-6 | - | TRBV11-2 | - | CASSPDSGWANVLTF | TGTGCCAGCAGCCCGGACAGTGGCTGGGCCAACGTCCTGACTTTC
TRBJ2-1 | - | TRBV19 | TRBD2 | CASNRASGRVNEQFF | TGTGCCAGTAACCGGGCTAGCGGGAGGGTCAATGAGCAGTTCTTC
TRBJ2-1 | - | TRBV30 | - | CAWSSLGGTHNEQFF | TGTGCCTGGAGTTCGTTGGGCGGGACCCACAATGAGCAGTTCTTC
TRBJ1-2 | - | TRBV27 | - | CASSLGPRGYGYTF | TGTGCCAGCAGTTTGGGCCCGAGGGGATATGGCTACACCTTC